Following are 21 T cell receptor beta chains from one sample sequenced in a study of cytomegalovirus exposure and HLA in healthy donors. PCR was performed using 60 Vbeta and 13 Jbeta primers. TCRdb's copy holds only in-frame clones and misses some; the assay was immunoSEQ multiplex PCR. The sample records around 150,000 clones, about 72% being singletons. Material for sequencing was PBMCs. These receptors came from a man aged 25 to 40 in good health and CMV-seropositive.

The J gene is TRBJ1-2, the V gene TRBV6-1; unclear D gene. Germline loops: CDR1 MNHNS, CDR2 SASEGT. This CDR3 is built from 15 residues. Trimming left V 1 base short and J 8 bases short, with 17 bases between. The CDR3 reads CASSEVGRSLRGYTF. The CDR3 DNA sequence: TGTGCCAGCAGTGAAGTCGGCAGATCTCTGAGGGGCTACACCTTC.

The chain joins TRBV28 to TRBJ1-5, with TRBD1 identical over 9 bases. There are 14 residues in the CDR3. V lost 6 bases, J lost 6 bases, and 6 bases stayed unmatched. Germline-derived CDR1 and CDR2 are MDHEN and SYDVKM. The CDR3 is CASRPGQGGQPQHF. For the CDR3, the DNA is TGTGCCAGCAGGCCGGGACAGGGCGGTCAGCCCCAGCATTTT.

This clone was recorded only once. The CDR3 is CASSPSGGSEQPQHF. In nucleotides, the CDR3 is TGTGCCAGCTCACCATCAGGGGGCTCAGAGCAGCCCCAGCATTTT. V is TRBV18 and J is TRBJ1-5; 8 nucleotides match TRBD1. In germline, CDR1 is KGHSH, CDR2 LQKENI. This CDR3 has 15 residues. The V and J ends lost 2 bases and 7 bases, in that order; junction bases with no gene match: 7.

The J gene is TRBJ2-1, the V gene TRBV5-6, with 8 bases aligning to TRBD2. This CDR3 is 17 amino acids long. Looked up from germline, CDR1 is SGHDT and CDR2 is YYEEEE. The V segment lost 3 bases and the J segment 6 bases; nucleotides outside the gene matches: 14. The CDR3 sequence is CASSSPGLGSLGNEQFF. The CDR3 DNA reads as TGTGCCAGCAGCTCACCGGGACTAGGAAGTCTCGGCAATGAGCAGTTCTTC.

The rearrangement links TRBV7-2 to TRBJ2-3, with TRBD2 matching 12 bases. The CDR3 totals 16 residues. Per the germline V gene, CDR1 is SGHTA and CDR2 is FQGNSA. With 5 bases clipped from V and 2 bases from J, the junction kept 5 bases outside the gene matches. The CDR3 DNA reads TGTGCCAGCAGCCCGAGGACTAGCGGGATCACAGATACGCAGTATTTT. It specifies CASSPRTSGITDTQYF. The entire variable domain, with the rest obtained from reference TRBV7-2 and TRBJ2-3, is as follows: GAGVSQSPSNKVTEKGKDVELRCDPISGHTALYWYRQSLGQGLEFLIYFQGNSAPDKSGLPSDRFSAERTGGSVSTLTIQRTQQEDSAVYLCASSPRTSGITDTQYFGPGTRLTVL.

Concerning this clone itself: In the same sample, other DNA sequences code for this CDR3. The CDR3 spells CAWTSGGPNEQFF. The CDR3 bases are TGTGCCTGGACTAGCGGGGGCCCGAATGAGCAGTTCTTC. The genes are TRBV30 and TRBJ2-1; TRBD2 agrees at 10 bases. This CDR3 has 13 residues. Germline V lookup: CDR1 GTSNPN, CDR2 SVGIG (reference sequence). With V trimmed by 4 bases and J by 7 bases, 4 bases remained unmatched.

The CDR3 loop reads CASNQQGNNSPLHF. Written as DNA, the CDR3 is TGTGCCAGCAACCAACAGGGGAACAATTCACCCCTCCACTTT. The chain employs TRBV7-9 and TRBJ1-6, with 7 bases identical to TRBD1. CDR1 and CDR2 (germline): SEHNR, FQNEAQ (reference sequence). This CDR3 has 14 amino acids. V was pared by 7 bases and J by 7 bases, with 7 bases of the junction left unmatched. The variable domain in full, completed from reference TRBV7-9 and TRBJ1-6, reads DTGVSQNPRHKITKRGQNVTFRCDPISEHNRLYWYRQTLGQGPEFLTYFQNEAQLEKSRLLSDRFSAERPKGSFSTLEIQRTEQGDSAMYLCASNQQGNNSPLHFGNGTRLTVT.

The rearrangement links TRBV19 to TRBJ2-2; D might be TRBD1 (5 bases). Germline CDR1 reads LNHDA; CDR2 reads SQIVND (reference sequence). V dropped 3 bases and J dropped 5 bases, with 16 bases sitting between them. CDR3 length: 16 amino acids. The CDR3 sequence: CASSIDRGSRTGELFF. The DNA of the CDR3 is TGTGCCAGTAGTATTGATAGGGGAAGTAGGACCGGGGAGCTGTTTTTT.

The V gene is TRBV7-2, the J gene TRBJ1-5; TRBD1 matches at 11 bases. Losses at the gene ends were 2 bases for V and 6 bases for J; bases not matched to a gene: 3. Looked up from germline, CDR1 is SGHTA and CDR2 is FQGNSA. This CDR3 is 15 amino acids long. CDR3 nucleotide sequence: TGTGCCAGCAGCTTAACGGGACAGGGGGTTCAGCCCCAGCATTTT. Its translation is CASSLTGQGVQPQHF.

The rearrangement uses TRBV6-6 and TRBJ1-3, with D tentatively TRBD1 (6 bases). There are 16 residues in the CDR3. CDR1 and CDR2 (germline): MNHNY, SVGAGI (reference sequence). V lost 5 bases and J 4 bases, leaving 18 bases between the germline ends. CDR3 DNA: TGTGCCAGCAGTCGTCGACAGGCAAGGGGCGGAAACACCATATATTTT. As protein: CASSRRQARGGNTIYF.

This chain joins TRBV5-1 and TRBJ2-7; no clear D gene. Germline V CDR1 and CDR2: SGHRS, YFSETQ. V lost 0 bases and J 0 bases, leaving 7 bases between the germline ends. The CDR3 is made up of 14 amino acids. The CDR3 protein is CASSLDLSSYEQYF. CDR3 coding DNA: TGCGCCAGCAGCTTGGACTTAAGCTCCTACGAGCAGTACTTC.

The gene calls are TRBV23-1 and TRBJ2-3; 11 bases line up with TRBD2. Being an ORF, TRBV23-1 has a function that is uncertain. This CDR3 has 16 residues. Trimming cost V 3 bases and J 7 bases; bases outside gene matches: 9. The CDR3 DNA is TGCGCCAGCAGTCACCCGGGACTAGCGGCGGAGAATACGCAGTATTTT. Amino acids: CASSHPGLAAENTQYF.

CDR3: CARSFARDNSNQPQHF. The DNA for the CDR3 is TGTGCCAGAAGCTTTGCCAGGGACAACAGCAATCAGCCCCAGCATTTT. The chain joins TRBV5-3 to TRBJ1-5; possible D gene TRBD1, 6 bases. TRBV5-3 is placed among ORFs of uncertain function. V dropped 2 bases and J dropped 1 base, with 13 bases sitting between them. CDR3 length: 16 residues.

This chain joins TRBV18 and TRBJ2-7; 10 bases map to TRBD1. This CDR3 spans 15 amino acids. Looked up from germline, CDR1 is KGHSH and CDR2 is LQKENI. Germline trimming cut 3 bases from V and 7 bases from J; bases unmatched to any gene: 9. The CDR3 DNA reads as TGTGCCAGCTCACCTCCGGGACAGGGGACTGGAGAGCAGTACTTC. Residues: CASSPPGQGTGEQYF.

The chain uses TRBV30 and TRBJ2-7; no reliable D call. Germline V gene data show CDR1 as GTSNPN and CDR2 as SVGIG (reference sequence). V dropped 5 bases and J dropped 0 bases, with 8 bases sitting between them. The CDR3 runs 12 residues. CDR3 protein: CAWERSSYEQYF. The CDR3 bases are TGTGCCTGGGAACGGAGCTCCTACGAGCAGTACTTC.

This clone was observed a handful of times. The same CDR3 also results from other DNA sequences found in this sample. The rearrangement uses TRBV10-3 and TRBJ2-7; TRBD1 aligns across 9 bases. V was pared by 3 bases and J by 2 bases, with 5 bases of the junction left unmatched. CDR1 and CDR2 (germline): ENHRY, SYGVKD. There are 15 residues in the CDR3. This CDR3 is CAISDPGQGTYEQYF. CDR3 nucleotides: TGTGCCATCAGTGATCCGGGACAGGGTACCTACGAGCAGTACTTC.

Details on this clone: A junction end diverges from the germline sequence, so it may reflect a read error. The gene calls are TRBV4-1 and TRBJ2-7; 10 nucleotides match TRBD1. The CDR3 is made up of 18 amino acids. Per the germline V gene, CDR1 is MGHRA and CDR2 is YSYEKL. The CDR3 DNA reads as TGCGCCAGCAGGCAAGATCCCTCCGGGACAGGGGCCTCCTACGAGCAGTACTTC. Residues: CASRQDPSGTGASYEQYF.

The chain couples TRBV23-1 to TRBJ2-7; D is perhaps TRBD1 (6 bases). TRBV23-1 is assigned to the ORF class and has an uncertain function. The germline V and J ends were trimmed by 6 bases and 2 bases, with 17 bases remaining between them. The length of the CDR3 is 15 residues. The CDR3 DNA follows: TGCGCCAGCAGAGTGACCTGGGACAAAACCTACGAGCAGTACTTC. Translated: CASRVTWDKTYEQYF.

The V and J genes are TRBV18 and TRBJ2-7; 10 bases match TRBD1. V shed 2 bases, J shed 7 bases, and the junction held 8 bases outside the gene matches. This CDR3 has 15 amino acids. CDR1 is KGHSH and CDR2 is LQKENI in the germline V gene. Here the CDR3 DNA reads TGTGCCAGCTCACCAACTAGGACAGGGGGAAGAGAGCAGTACTTC. This gives the protein CASSPTRTGGREQYF.

The chain recombines TRBV5-4 with TRBJ2-3; 8 bases line up with TRBD2. Trimming removed 4 bases from V and 1 base from J; junction bases left unmatched: 8. Germline V gene lookup returns CDR1 SGHNT and CDR2 YYREEE (reference sequence). This CDR3 spans 16 amino acids. DNA of the CDR3: TGTGCCAGCAGCATCCCCACTAGCGGCCGCACAGATACGCAGTATTTT. It specifies CASSIPTSGRTDTQYF. The entire variable domain, with the rest obtained from reference TRBV5-4 and TRBJ2-3, is as follows: ETGVTQSPTHLIKTRGQQVTLRCSSQSGHNTVSWYQQALGQGPQFIFQYYREEENGRGNFPPRFSGLQFPNYSSELNVNALELDDSALYLCASSIPTSGRTDTQYFGPGTRLTVL.

About this clone: Other DNA sequences within the sample encode an identical CDR3. The V gene is TRBV27, the J gene TRBJ1-5; D call uncertain. The CDR3 has 12 residues. Trimming cost V 4 bases and J 4 bases, with 5 bases left between them. The germline V gene has CDR1 MNHEY and CDR2 SMNVEV (reference sequence). The CDR3 region is CASSSRNQPQHF. The CDR3 region has the DNA TGTGCCAGCAGTTCCAGGAATCAGCCCCAGCATTTT.